This T cell receptor (beta chain) originates from a study of blood T cell repertoires in COVID-19. Per the original data handling: Quantification of nucleated cells was approximated via reference gene primer amplification. Assay: immunoSEQ multiplex PCR; the TCRdb copy retains only in-frame clones and omits some. V and J calls plus clone size are reproduced from that table; the DNA served to infer D and trimming. The sample lists about 300,000 clones, 65% to 90% seen once, with roughly 4% in the top ten. Cohorts were based on clinical histories the participants reported. Two negative PCRs, clearance, or symptom resolution had been documented for recovered Cohort 3 donors. CDR1 SGHKS and CDR2 YYEKEE come from the germline V gene (reference sequence). V lost 0 bases, J lost 5 bases, and 20 bases lay in between. The CDR3 has 18 amino acids.

Sample: PBMCs or T cells enriched from blood (not recorded which). This sequence was found in a man aged 30 to 45 who had recovered from COVID-19. The chain employs TRBV5-5 and TRBJ2-2, with D maybe TRBD1 (5 bases). CDR3 bases: TGTGCCAGCAGCTTGGAGGGTTGGACACTTGTCGATACCGGGGAGCTGTTTTTT. Residues: CASSLEGWTLVDTGELFF.